This T cell receptor (beta chain) was observed in a study of blood T cell repertoires in COVID-19. Overall study context: The United States, Italy and Spain were the sources of the acute and convalescent COVID-19 samples. T cells, B-cell-depleted T cells, or PBMCs supplied cDNA or gDNA.

Original processing methods: Estimation of nucleated cell counts relied on the amplification of reference gene primers. Using immunoSEQ multiplex PCR, the repertoire was profiled, and TCRdb retains in-frame clones only, with some absent. That table supplies the V and J calls and clone size; D and trimming were determined from the DNA. The data contain about 300,000 clones, around 86% of them singletons. This clone was found a few times. Germline loops: CDR1 LGHDT, CDR2 YNNKEL (reference sequence). The V and J ends lost 0 bases and 10 bases, in that order; junction bases with no gene match: 6. CDR3 length: 15 amino acids.

The sequenced sample was peripheral blood. V usage is TRBV3-1 (or the pseudogene TRBV3-2) and J usage is TRBJ1-6; the match to TRBD1 covers 7 bases. The origin of this receptor is a man between 70 and 80 years old with acute or convalescent COVID-19. The CDR3, as DNA: TGTGCCAGCAGCCAAGAAGACAGGGTAAGATCACCCCTCCACTTT. Translated: CASSQEDRVRSPLHF.